The table lists the clone carrying this T cell receptor beta chain with a few counts. Its specificity is not known. The authors made TCR cDNA by 5'RACE template switching, adding a universal primer site and UMIs. In TCRdb, the 5' RACE reads were re-called with MiXCR into one record per CDR3 protein. This table holds 450,000 to 550,000 distinct CDR3 sequences, 21% found once. The sample belongs to a study of T cells after yellow fever vaccination. Study-wide results and caveats: Some clonotypes, a small share, were shared between CD4 and CD8 compartments. In FACS-sorted repertoires, abundant clonotypes from the bulk population could appear as contaminants. Boosting was followed by the reappearance of most primary-vaccination clones (roughly 96% CD4, about 88% CD8).

Germline CDR1 reads SGDLS; CDR2 reads YYNGEE. Trimming shortened V by 0 bases and J by 0 bases, and 6 bases separated the two germline ends. There are 15 residues in the CDR3. This sequence joins TRBV9 and TRBJ1-4; D uncertain. The sequences come from PBMCs, collected less than 25 days after the first yellow fever vaccination. The source of this sequence is a man younger than 35 who received the YFV17D yellow fever vaccine. The CDR3 DNA reads TGTGCCAGCAGCGTAGCGGGTACAACTAATGAAAAACTGTTTTTT. The encoded protein is CASSVAGTTNEKLFF. Full variable domain (outside the CDR3, taken from reference TRBV9 and TRBJ1-4): DSGVTQTPKHLITATGQRVTLRCSPRSGDLSVYWYQQSLDQGLQFLIQYYNGEERAKGNILERFSAQQFPDLHSELNLSSLELGDSALYFCASSVAGTTNEKLFFGSGTQLSVL.